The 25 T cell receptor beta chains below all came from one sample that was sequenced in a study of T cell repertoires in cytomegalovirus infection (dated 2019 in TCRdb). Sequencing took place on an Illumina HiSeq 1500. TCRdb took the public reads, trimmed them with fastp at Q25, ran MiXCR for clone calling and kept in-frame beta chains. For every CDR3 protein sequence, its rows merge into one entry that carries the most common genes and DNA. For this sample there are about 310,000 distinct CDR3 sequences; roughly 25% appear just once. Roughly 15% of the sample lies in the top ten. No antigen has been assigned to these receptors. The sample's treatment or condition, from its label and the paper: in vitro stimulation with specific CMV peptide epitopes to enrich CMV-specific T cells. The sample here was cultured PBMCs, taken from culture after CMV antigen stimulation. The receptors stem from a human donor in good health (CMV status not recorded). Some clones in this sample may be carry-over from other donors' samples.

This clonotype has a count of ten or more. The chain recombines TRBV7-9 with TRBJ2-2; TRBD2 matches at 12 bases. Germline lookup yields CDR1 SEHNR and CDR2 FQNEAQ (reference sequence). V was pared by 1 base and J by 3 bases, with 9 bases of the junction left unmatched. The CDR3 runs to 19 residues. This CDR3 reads CASSLVRLAGGPDTGELFF. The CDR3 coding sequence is TGTGCCAGCAGCTTAGTGCGCCTAGCGGGAGGGCCGGACACCGGGGAGCTGTTTTTT.

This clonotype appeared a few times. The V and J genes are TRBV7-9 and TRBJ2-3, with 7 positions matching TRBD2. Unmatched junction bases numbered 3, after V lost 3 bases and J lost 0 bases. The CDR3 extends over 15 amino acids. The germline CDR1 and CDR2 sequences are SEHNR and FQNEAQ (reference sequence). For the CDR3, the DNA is TGTGCCAGCAGCTTCTATAGCGGGAGCACAGATACGCAGTATTTT. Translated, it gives CASSFYSGSTDTQYF.

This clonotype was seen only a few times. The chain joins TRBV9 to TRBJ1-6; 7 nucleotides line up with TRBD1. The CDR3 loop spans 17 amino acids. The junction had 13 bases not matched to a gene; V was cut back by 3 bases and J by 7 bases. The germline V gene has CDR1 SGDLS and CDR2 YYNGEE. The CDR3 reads CASSAVDGTVLNSPLHF. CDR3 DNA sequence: TGTGCCAGCAGCGCCGTAGATGGGACAGTGCTAAATTCACCCCTCCACTTT.

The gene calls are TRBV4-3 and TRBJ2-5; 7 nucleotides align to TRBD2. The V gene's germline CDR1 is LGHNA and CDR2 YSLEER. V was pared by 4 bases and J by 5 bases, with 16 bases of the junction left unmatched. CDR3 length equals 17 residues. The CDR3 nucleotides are TGCGCCAGCAGCCCCCGGGGAGGCACTAGCGAAGTGGAGACCCAGTACTTC. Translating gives CASSPRGGTSEVETQYF.

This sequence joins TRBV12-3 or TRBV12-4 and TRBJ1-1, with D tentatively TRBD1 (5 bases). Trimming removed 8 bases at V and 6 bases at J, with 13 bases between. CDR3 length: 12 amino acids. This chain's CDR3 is CASRAGFAEAFF. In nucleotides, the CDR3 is TGTGCCAGCCGTGCAGGGTTCGCTGAAGCTTTCTTT.

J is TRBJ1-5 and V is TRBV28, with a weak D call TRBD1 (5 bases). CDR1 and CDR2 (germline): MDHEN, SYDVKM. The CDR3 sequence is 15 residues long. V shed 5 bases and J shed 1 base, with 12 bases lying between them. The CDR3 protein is CASSGGGVSNQPQHF. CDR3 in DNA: TGTGCCAGCAGTGGGGGTGGGGTGAGCAATCAGCCCCAGCATTTT.

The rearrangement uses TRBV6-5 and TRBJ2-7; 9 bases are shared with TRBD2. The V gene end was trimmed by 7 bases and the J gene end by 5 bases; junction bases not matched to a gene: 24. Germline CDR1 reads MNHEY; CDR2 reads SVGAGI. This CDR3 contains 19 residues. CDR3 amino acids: CASISLRGGSGAIEDEQYF. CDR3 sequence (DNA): TGTGCCAGCATCTCCCTGCGGGGGGGGAGTGGCGCGATCGAGGACGAGCAGTACTTC.

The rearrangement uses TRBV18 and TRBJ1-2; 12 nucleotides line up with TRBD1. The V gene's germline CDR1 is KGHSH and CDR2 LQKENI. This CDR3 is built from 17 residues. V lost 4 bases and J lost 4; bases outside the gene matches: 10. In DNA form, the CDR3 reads TGTGCCAGCTCACAACGCACCGGGACAGGGGGCTTCTATGGCTACACCTTC. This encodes CASSQRTGTGGFYGYTF.

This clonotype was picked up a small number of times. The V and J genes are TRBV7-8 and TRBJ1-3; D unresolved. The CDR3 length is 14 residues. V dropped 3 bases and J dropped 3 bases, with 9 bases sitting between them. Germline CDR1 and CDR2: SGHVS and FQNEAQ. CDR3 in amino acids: CASSFGPRGNTIYF. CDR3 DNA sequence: TGTGCCAGCAGCTTTGGCCCTCGTGGAAACACCATATATTTT. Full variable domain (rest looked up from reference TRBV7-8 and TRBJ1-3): GAGVSQSPRYKVAKRGQDVALRCDPISGHVSLFWYQQALGQGPEFLTYFQNEAQLDKSGLPSDRFFAERPEGSVSTLKIQRTQQEDSAVYLCASSFGPRGNTIYFGEGSWLTVV.

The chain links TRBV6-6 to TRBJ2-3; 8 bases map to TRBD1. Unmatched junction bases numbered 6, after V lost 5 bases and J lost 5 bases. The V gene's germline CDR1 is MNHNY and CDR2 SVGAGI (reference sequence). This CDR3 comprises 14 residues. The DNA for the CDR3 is TGTGCCAGCAGTCCTGGACAGGGAATAGATACGCAGTATTTT. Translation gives CASSPGQGIDTQYF.

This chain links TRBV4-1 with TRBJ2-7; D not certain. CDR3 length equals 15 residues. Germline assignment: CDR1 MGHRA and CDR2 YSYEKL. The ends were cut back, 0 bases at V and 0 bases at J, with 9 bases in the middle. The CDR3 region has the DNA TGCGCCAGCAGCCAAGATTTTTCGAGCTCCTACGAGCAGTACTTC. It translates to CASSQDFSSSYEQYF.

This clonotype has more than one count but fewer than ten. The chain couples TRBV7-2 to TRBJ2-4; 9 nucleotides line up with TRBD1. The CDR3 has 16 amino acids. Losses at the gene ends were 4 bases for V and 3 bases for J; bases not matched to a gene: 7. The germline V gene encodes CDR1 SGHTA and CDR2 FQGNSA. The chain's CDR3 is CASSWGRGQGKNIQYF. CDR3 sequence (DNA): TGTGCCAGCAGCTGGGGCAGGGGACAGGGCAAAAACATTCAGTACTTC.

The CDR3 region has the DNA TGTGCCAGCAGTCTGGCCCTAGGTGGGACTAGCACAGATACGCAGTATTTT. This sequence encodes CASSLALGGTSTDTQYF. The rearrangement links TRBV7-8 to TRBJ2-3; perhaps TRBD2 as D (6 bases). V dropped 6 bases and J dropped 0 bases, with 19 bases sitting between them. The germline CDR1 and CDR2 sequences are SGHVS and FQNEAQ. CDR3 size: 17 residues.

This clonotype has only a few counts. The CDR3 sequence is CASRTDSSGNTIYF. In DNA, the CDR3 is TGTGCCAGCAGGACAGACAGCTCTGGAAACACCATATATTTT. The chain recombines TRBV6-5 with TRBJ1-3; weak D call: TRBD1 (5 bases). Germline CDR1 reads MNHEY; CDR2 reads SVGAGI. V was pared by 6 bases and J by 0 bases, with 9 bases between. The length of the CDR3 is 14 residues.

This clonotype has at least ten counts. The CDR3 DNA sequence: TGTGCCAGCAGCTTAGTGGAGTGGACAGTCGGAGTTTGGACCGGGGAGCTGTTTTTT. Translation: CASSLVEWTVGVWTGELFF. This chain joins TRBV7-2 and TRBJ2-2, with D perhaps matching TRBD1 (6 bases). Germline V gene lookup returns CDR1 SGHTA and CDR2 FQGNSA. This CDR3 is 19 amino acids long. Between the trimmed V and J ends, which lost 1 base and 5 bases, there was a span of 23 bases.

The CDR3 region is CASSLAGRADYGYTF. DNA of the CDR3: TGCGCCAGCAGCCTCGCGGGTAGGGCCGACTATGGCTACACCTTC. This chain links TRBV5-1 with TRBJ1-2; D is unclear. Germline lookup yields CDR1 SGHRS and CDR2 YFSETQ. CDR3 size: 15 residues. The V end was cut by 4 bases, the J end by 3 bases, with 16 bases between.

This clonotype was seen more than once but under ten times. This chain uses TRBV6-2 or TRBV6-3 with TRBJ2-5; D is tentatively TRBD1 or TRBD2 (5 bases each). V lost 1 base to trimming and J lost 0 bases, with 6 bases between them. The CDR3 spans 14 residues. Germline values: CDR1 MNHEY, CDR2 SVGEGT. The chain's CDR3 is CASSYLGDQETQYF. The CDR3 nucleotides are TGTGCCAGCAGTTACTTGGGGGACCAAGAGACCCAGTACTTC.

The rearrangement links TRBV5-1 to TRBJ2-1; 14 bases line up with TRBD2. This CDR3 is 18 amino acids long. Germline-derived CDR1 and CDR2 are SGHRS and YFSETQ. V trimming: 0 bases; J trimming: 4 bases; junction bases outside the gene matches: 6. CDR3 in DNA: TGCGCCAGCAGCTTGGAGGGCCGACTAGCGGGAGGGTACAATGAGCAGTTCTTC. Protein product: CASSLEGRLAGGYNEQFF.

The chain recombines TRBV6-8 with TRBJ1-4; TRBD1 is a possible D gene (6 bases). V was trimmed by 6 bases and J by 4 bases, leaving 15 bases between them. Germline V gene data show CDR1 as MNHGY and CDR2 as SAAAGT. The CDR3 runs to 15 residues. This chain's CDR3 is CASRTAGHLNEKLFF. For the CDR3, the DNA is TGTGCCAGCAGGACAGCGGGACACCTTAATGAAAAACTGTTTTTT.

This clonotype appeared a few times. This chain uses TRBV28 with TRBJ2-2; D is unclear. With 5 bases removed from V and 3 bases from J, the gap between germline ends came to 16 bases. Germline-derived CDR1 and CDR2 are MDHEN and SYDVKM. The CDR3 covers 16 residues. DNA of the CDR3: TGTGCCAGCAGTCCATACCTTTTGGCGGACACCGGGGAGCTGTTTTTT. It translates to CASSPYLLADTGELFF.

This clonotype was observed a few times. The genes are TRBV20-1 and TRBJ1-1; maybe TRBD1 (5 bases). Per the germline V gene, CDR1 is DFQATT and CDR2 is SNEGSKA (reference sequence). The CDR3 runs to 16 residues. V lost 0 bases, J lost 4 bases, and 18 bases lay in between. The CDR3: CSARDVGGVEFTEAFF. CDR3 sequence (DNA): TGCAGTGCTAGAGATGTCGGGGGAGTTGAGTTCACTGAAGCTTTCTTT.

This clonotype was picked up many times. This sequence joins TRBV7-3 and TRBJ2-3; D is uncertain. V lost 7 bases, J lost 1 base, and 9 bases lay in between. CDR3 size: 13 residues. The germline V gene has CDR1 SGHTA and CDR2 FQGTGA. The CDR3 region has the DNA TGTGCCAGCACGTGGGCCGGCACAGATACGCAGTATTTT. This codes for CASTWAGTDTQYF.

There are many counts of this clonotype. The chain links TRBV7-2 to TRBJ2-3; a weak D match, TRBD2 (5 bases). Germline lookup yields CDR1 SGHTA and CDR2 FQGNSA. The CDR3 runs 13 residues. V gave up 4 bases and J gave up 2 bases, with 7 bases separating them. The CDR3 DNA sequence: TGTGCCAGCAGCTACGGACTCACAGATACGCAGTATTTT. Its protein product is CASSYGLTDTQYF.

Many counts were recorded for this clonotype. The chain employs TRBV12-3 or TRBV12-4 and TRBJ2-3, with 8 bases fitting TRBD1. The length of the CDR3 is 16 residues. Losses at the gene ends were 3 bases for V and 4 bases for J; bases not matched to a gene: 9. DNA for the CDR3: TGTGCCAGCAGTTTTTCCCGGGACAGGTGGGCAGATACGCAGTATTTT. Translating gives CASSFSRDRWADTQYF.

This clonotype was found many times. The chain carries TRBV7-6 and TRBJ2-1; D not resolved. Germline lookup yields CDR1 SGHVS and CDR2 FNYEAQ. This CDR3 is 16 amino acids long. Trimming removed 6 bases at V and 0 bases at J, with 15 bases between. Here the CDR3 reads CASSMRGRSSYNEQFF. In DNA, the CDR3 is TGTGCCAGCAGTATGCGAGGCCGTAGCTCCTACAATGAGCAGTTCTTC. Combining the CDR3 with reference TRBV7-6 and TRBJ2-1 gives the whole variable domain GAGVSQSPRYKVTKRGQDVALRCDPISGHVSLYWYRQALGQGPEFLTYFNYEAQQDKSGLPNDRFSAERPEGSISTLTIQRTEQRDSAMYRCASSMRGRSSYNEQFFGPGTRLTVL.